The 30 T cell receptor beta chains below were found in one sample sequenced in a study of blood T cells in healthy people across ages. Alongside a J-beta primer mix, a sample-barcoded 5' primer served in a second PCR lasting about 7 to 11 cycles. TCRdb recomputed calls from the 5' RACE reads with MiXCR, one row per CDR3 protein. Here the sample spans 1.5 million to 2 million distinct CDR3 sequences, roughly 32% being singletons. Sequenced sample: blood. These receptors were taken from a young woman in good health.

The chain has TRBV7-2 and TRBJ2-7; a possible D gene is TRBD2 (5 bases). The germline V gene has CDR1 SGHTA and CDR2 FQGNSA. The V and J ends lost 4 bases and 3 bases respectively, with 13 bases between them. The CDR3 sequence is 14 residues long. CDR3 DNA sequence: TGTGCCAGCAGCTCACTCCTAGCAGGCTACGAGCAGTACTTC. The encoded protein is CASSSLLAGYEQYF.

In this sample, this clonotype turned up many times. V and J are TRBV29-1 and TRBJ2-7; TRBD2 might be the D (7 bases). CDR1 is SQVTM, CDR2 ANQGSEA, per germline. CDR3 length: 14 amino acids. V dropped 6 bases and J dropped 2 bases, with 17 bases sitting between them. The CDR3 spells CSVKSGDKTYEQYF. The CDR3 DNA sequence: TGCAGCGTCAAGAGCGGGGACAAAACCTACGAGCAGTACTTC.

J is TRBJ2-1 and V is TRBV3-1; possible D gene TRBD1, 5 bases. The CDR3 loop spans 14 amino acids. Germline lookup yields CDR1 LGHDT and CDR2 YNNKEL (reference sequence). V lost 1 base and J lost 6, with 10 bases in between. CDR3 loop: CASSQGRTGNEQFF. The CDR3 DNA is TGTGCCAGCAGCCAAGGTCGAACAGGCAATGAGCAGTTCTTC.

The chain couples TRBV9 to TRBJ2-5, with TRBD2 matching 8 bases. Looked up from germline, CDR1 is SGDLS and CDR2 is YYNGEE. V gave up 0 bases and J gave up 1 base; unmatched junction bases: 5. CDR3 length: 16 amino acids. CDR3 DNA sequence: TGTGCCAGCAGCGTAGGGATAGCGGGAATCCAAGAGACCCAGTACTTC. Translation: CASSVGIAGIQETQYF.

This chain links TRBV6-5 with TRBJ1-5; 7 bases line up with TRBD1. The CDR3 covers 14 residues. The ends lost 6 bases at V and 7 bases at J; junction bases unmatched: 9. In germline, CDR1 is MNHEY, CDR2 SVGAGI. This CDR3 reads CASRGKGGRQPQHF. CDR3 nucleotide sequence: TGTGCCAGCAGAGGGAAAGGGGGCAGACAGCCCCAGCATTTT.

This clonotype was counted between two and nine times. DNA for the CDR3: TGTGCCAGCAGCCCCCTAAGGGGGCGGGAGGTGGTAGAGACCCAGTACTTC. Translation: CASSPLRGREVVETQYF. The V call is TRBV6-2 or TRBV6-3, the J call TRBJ2-5, with D possibly TRBD2 on 8 matching bases. The CDR3 runs 17 residues. Germline V lookup: CDR1 MNHEY, CDR2 SVGEGT. The V end lost 6 bases, the J end lost 4 bases, and 24 bases lay between the germline ends.

The chain uses TRBV4-2 and TRBJ1-2; D is possibly TRBD1 (5 bases). Trimming left V 8 bases short and J 4 bases short, with 17 bases between. This CDR3 has 14 residues. Germline values: CDR1 LGHNA, CDR2 YNFKEQ. The chain's CDR3 is CASGPHGGGYGYTF. CDR3 coding DNA: TGTGCCAGCGGCCCCCATGGGGGAGGCTATGGCTACACCTTC.

The chain joins TRBV29-1 to TRBJ1-1; D gene uncertain. Germline V gene lookup returns CDR1 SQVTM and CDR2 ANQGSEA. CDR3 length equals 14 residues. V was trimmed by 8 bases and J by 2 bases, leaving 18 bases between them. DNA of the CDR3: TGCAGCTATCGGGTCCCCCGGGGAAACACTGAAGCTTTCTTT. Encoded protein: CSYRVPRGNTEAFF.

As regards this clonotype: A much larger clone differs from this one at a single base, so this may be a read error. This chain joins TRBV29-1 and TRBJ2-5; 7 bases map to TRBD2. Germline V gene data show CDR1 as SQVTM and CDR2 as ANQGSEA. Germline trimming cut 4 bases from V and 11 bases from J; bases unmatched to any gene: 10. This CDR3 has 12 amino acids. CDR3 region: CSVGGRASGQYF. Here the CDR3 DNA reads TGCAGCGTTGGGGGGAGGGCGAGCGGGCAGTACTTC.

This clonotype has just one count. The V call is TRBV18, the J call TRBJ2-3; TRBD2 is a possible D gene (5 bases). Trimming shortened V by 6 bases and J by 4 bases, and 11 bases separated the two germline ends. The CDR3 has 13 residues. The germline V gene has CDR1 KGHSH and CDR2 LQKENI. The DNA of the CDR3 is TGTGCCAGCTCCCCAACGGAGGCAGATACGCAGTATTTT. The encoded protein is CASSPTEADTQYF.

This clonotype appeared many times. The rearrangement joins TRBV20-1 to TRBJ1-6; tentative D call: TRBD1 (6 bases). There are 15 residues in the CDR3. The germline gives CDR1 DFQATT, CDR2 SNEGSKA (reference sequence). V was clipped by 5 bases and J by 6 bases, with 17 bases between them. The CDR3 DNA is TGCAGTGCTCGAAGGGGGGACCGATCTAATTCACCCCTCCACTTT. It codes for CSARRGDRSNSPLHF.

This clonotype has more than one count but fewer than ten. V usage is TRBV20-1 and J usage is TRBJ2-5, with a weak D call TRBD2 (6 bases). The DNA end favors TRBJ2-7, so the J call may be wrong. This CDR3 is 14 amino acids long. The germline V gene has CDR1 DFQATT and CDR2 SNEGSKA (reference sequence). The CDR3 sequence: CSARGSTSYDEQYF. CDR3 nucleotides: TGCAGTGCTAGGGGGTCGACTAGTTATGACGAGCAGTACTTC.

There are a few counts of this clonotype. V is TRBV14 and J is TRBJ2-4; the D gene could be TRBD1 or TRBD2 (5 bases each). The CDR3 sequence is 16 residues long. Germline V gene data show CDR1 as SGHDN and CDR2 as FVKESK. V was clipped by 3 bases and J by 5 bases, with 17 bases between them. CDR3 residues: CASSHGDRWGQNIQYF. CDR3 DNA: TGTGCCAGCAGCCACGGGGACCGATGGGGCCAAAACATTCAGTACTTC.

A few counts support this clonotype. The chain recombines TRBV7-9 with TRBJ2-1; either TRBD1 or TRBD2 may fit D (6 bases each). The ends were cut back, 6 bases at V and 4 bases at J, with 19 bases in the middle. Germline CDR1 and CDR2: SEHNR and FQNEAQ (reference sequence). The CDR3 covers 16 residues. CDR3 amino acids: CASSPRLGGFYNEQFF. The CDR3 DNA is TGTGCCAGCAGTCCACGACTAGGGGGATTTTACAATGAGCAGTTCTTC.

The J gene is TRBJ2-1, the V gene TRBV27; 8 nucleotides line up with TRBD2. Germline V gives CDR1 MNHEY, CDR2 SMNVEV (reference sequence). The CDR3 contains 17 residues. The V segment lost 4 bases and the J segment 10 bases; nucleotides outside the gene matches: 18. The CDR3 protein is CASSSWTGGRPLWEQFF. CDR3 in DNA: TGTGCCAGCAGTTCATGGACTGGCGGGAGGCCGTTATGGGAGCAGTTCTTC.

This rearrangement joins TRBV10-2 to TRBJ1-5; 9 nucleotides line up with TRBD1. Unmatched junction bases numbered 7, after V lost 4 bases and J lost 9 bases. CDR3 size: 14 residues. Germline-derived CDR1 and CDR2 are WSHSY and SAAADI. The CDR3 DNA reads as TGCGCCAGCAGTGGGGACAGGGTGAGTCGGCCCCAGCATTTT. Amino acids: CASSGDRVSRPQHF.

This clonotype was seen many times. The chain is built from TRBV5-1 and TRBJ2-7; the match to TRBD1 covers 8 bases. V shed 5 bases, J shed 6 bases, and the junction held 13 bases outside the gene matches. Germline V gene data show CDR1 as SGHRS and CDR2 as YFSETQ. The CDR3 is made up of 15 amino acids. The CDR3 region is CASSLNLRTGLEQYF. Here the CDR3 DNA reads TGCGCCAGCAGTCTCAATCTACGGACAGGGCTCGAGCAGTACTTC.

The genes are TRBV19 and TRBJ2-7; D gene uncertain. Germline V gives CDR1 LNHDA, CDR2 SQIVND (reference sequence). The CDR3 runs to 14 residues. Trimming stripped 10 bases from V and 5 bases from J, with 21 bases between. The CDR3 DNA reads TGTGCCACTACCGACTCGGGCGTTCGGGACGAGCAGTACTTC. The encoded protein is CATTDSGVRDEQYF.

The gene calls are TRBV28 and TRBJ2-6; tentative D call: TRBD2 (6 bases). Germline V CDR1 and CDR2: MDHEN, SYDVKM. V was clipped by 2 bases and J by 0 bases, with 14 bases between them. This CDR3 is 18 amino acids long. The CDR3 DNA follows: TGTGCCAGCAGTTTAGGAGGGATCTCCTACTCTGGGGCCAACGTCCTGACTTTC. This codes for CASSLGGISYSGANVLTF.

The V call is TRBV27, the J call TRBJ2-7, with D possibly matching TRBD1 (6 bases). Germline CDR1 MNHEY, CDR2 SMNVEV (reference sequence). The V gene lost 6 bases and the J gene lost 5 bases, with 14 bases spanning the gap. The CDR3 consists of 13 residues. The CDR3 DNA reads TGTGCCAGCAGCCCACCAGGGGTCCACGAGCAGTACTTC. It encodes CASSPPGVHEQYF.

The gene calls are TRBV21-1 and TRBJ2-7; the table gives TRBD1 as D, unverified against the DNA. The J call is doubtful: the DNA matches TRBJ2-5 better. TRBV21-1 is marked as a pseudogene. This CDR3 has 14 residues. This CDR3 is CAGTRQGCRETQYF. In nucleotides, the CDR3 is TGTGCCGGCACCAGACAGGGCTGCCGAGAGACCCAGTACTTC.

Worth noting for this clonotype: Sequence at one end of the junction differs from germline and may be a read error. J is TRBJ2-4 and V is TRBV11-2; 7 bases match TRBD2. Per the germline V gene, CDR1 is SGHAT and CDR2 is FQNNGV. This CDR3 comprises 15 residues. The CDR3 coding sequence is TGTGCCGGCAGCTTAGTGGCGGGAGACGTAGGGGAGCAGTACTTC. This sequence encodes CAGSLVAGDVGEQYF.

The J gene is TRBJ2-1, the V gene TRBV2; D ambiguous. Germline CDR1 SNHLY, CDR2 FYNNEI. The CDR3 is 14 amino acids. Trimming left V 6 bases short and J 2 bases short, with 11 bases between. The DNA of the CDR3 is TGTGCCAGCAGCCATGACACCCCCTACAATGAGCAGTTCTTC. Protein sequence: CASSHDTPYNEQFF.

There are a few counts of this clonotype. V and J are TRBV5-1 and TRBJ2-7; 10 nucleotides line up with TRBD1. The CDR3 has 15 amino acids. The V gene's germline CDR1 is SGHRS and CDR2 YFSETQ. V lost 7 bases, J lost 2 bases, and 9 bases stayed unmatched. DNA of the CDR3: TGCGCCAGCGCTCAGGGACAGGGGATAACCTACGAGCAGTACTTC. This codes for CASAQGQGITYEQYF.

This chain links TRBV6-6 with TRBJ2-5; D might be TRBD2 (6 bases). Germline V CDR1 and CDR2: MNHNY, SVGAGI (reference sequence). Trimming removed 4 bases at V and 11 bases at J, with 23 bases between. This CDR3 has 15 residues. CDR3 sequence (DNA): TGTGCCAGCAGTTCCCGTGGAGGGAATAACAATGAGCAGTACTTC. Translating gives CASSSRGGNNNEQYF.

About this clonotype itself: Just one base apart from a much larger clone, this may be a read error. V and J are TRBV20-1 and TRBJ2-6; maybe TRBD1 (5 bases). The CDR3 totals 14 residues. Germline CDR1 reads DFQATT; CDR2 reads SNEGSKA (reference sequence). CDR3 sequence reads: CSVTGSPGANVRTF. CDR3 DNA: TGCAGTGTTACAGGATCCCCTGGGGCCAACGTCCGGACTTTC.

The chain combines TRBV25-1 with TRBJ2-5; D is tentatively TRBD1 or TRBD2 (7 bases each). The better agreement between TRBJ2-7 and the DNA end casts doubt on the J call. The CDR3 has 14 residues. CDR1 is MGHDK, CDR2 SYGVNS, per germline. The CDR3 region is CASSGMLRGGEQYF. CDR3 coding DNA: TGTGCCAGCAGTGGCATGCTCAGGGGGGGCGAGCAGTACTTC.

This chain connects TRBV6-5 to TRBJ2-2; D gene uncertain. The CDR3 is 15 amino acids. Looked up from germline, CDR1 is MNHEY and CDR2 is SVGAGI. Trimming stripped 7 bases from V and 0 bases from J, with 12 bases between. The CDR3 nucleotides are TGTGCCAGCACCTACACGGCTGCGAACACCGGGGAGCTGTTTTTT. This sequence encodes CASTYTAANTGELFF.

This clonotype was detected a few times. The chain has TRBV6-1 and TRBJ2-1; a weak D match, TRBD1 (7 bases). The CDR3 has 16 residues. Trimming pared 6 bases from V and 3 bases from J, leaving 18 bases between. Germline V gene lookup returns CDR1 MNHNS and CDR2 SASEGT. CDR3 loop: CASSSLRDSIYNEQFF. DNA of the CDR3: TGTGCCAGCAGCAGCCTGCGGGACAGTATCTACAATGAGCAGTTCTTC.

On this clonotype itself: This may arise from a read error, as a much more abundant clone is one base away. This rearrangement joins TRBV12-3 or TRBV12-4 to TRBJ2-1; perhaps TRBD1 as D (6 bases). This CDR3 region has 17 residues. The V end was cut by 5 bases, the J end by 4 bases, with 21 bases between. CDR3 residues: CASSPRTEGNIYNEQFF. As DNA, the CDR3 is TGTGCCAGCAGTCCTCGGACAGAGGGCAATATTTACAATGAGCAGTTCTTC.